Shown below are 6 T cell receptor beta chains from a single sample sequenced in a study of cytomegalovirus exposure and HLA in healthy donors. Libraries were prepared by immunoSEQ multiplex PCR; TCRdb keeps only in-frame clonotypes and omits some of them. The sample holds around 61,000 clones, almost 95% seen once. Material: PBMCs. The receptors were sampled from a man younger than 30 in good health and CMV-seropositive.

This rearrangement joins TRBV30 to TRBJ2-1, with TRBD2 as a possible D gene (5 bases). This CDR3 has 15 residues. From germline, CDR1 is GTSNPN and CDR2 SVGIG (reference sequence). The germline V and J ends were trimmed by 3 bases and 0 bases, with 12 bases remaining between them. The CDR3 nucleotides read TGTGCCTGGAGCGCGGGCCCGAGCTCCTACAATGAGCAGTTCTTC. Translation: CAWSAGPSSYNEQFF. The full variable domain, rest sourced from reference TRBV30 and TRBJ2-1, is SQTIHQWPATLVQPVGSPLSLECTVEGTSNPNLYWYRQAAGRGLQLLFYSVGIGQISSEVPQNLSASRPQDRQFILSSKKLLLSDSGFYLCAWSAGPSSYNEQFFGPGTRLTVL.

This chain uses TRBV10-3 with TRBJ1-1; maybe TRBD1 (6 bases). The germline gives CDR1 ENHRY, CDR2 SYGVKD. V lost 4 bases and J lost 1, with 7 bases in between. The CDR3 is 13 residues long. In nucleotides, the CDR3 is TGTGCCATCAGTGCAGGGGAGAACACTGAAGCTTTCTTT. Translated, it gives CAISAGENTEAFF.

This chain connects TRBV27 to TRBJ2-2; 8 nucleotides align to TRBD1. V dropped 1 base and J dropped 6; count of bases not matched to a gene: 13. This CDR3 is 18 amino acids long. Per germline, CDR1 MNHEY and CDR2 SMNVEV (reference sequence). CDR3 sequence (DNA): TGTGCCAGCAGTTTATTAAGGAACAGGGGGTCCCTCCCCGGGGAGCTGTTTTTT. Its protein product is CASSLLRNRGSLPGELFF.

To note about this clone: In the same sample, other DNA sequences code for this CDR3. The CDR3 region is CASSGGGSNQPQHF. The CDR3 bases are TGTGCCAGTTCGGGGGGAGGGAGCAATCAGCCCCAGCATTTT. J is TRBJ1-5 and V is TRBV6-5; tentative D call: TRBD1 (5 bases). V was shortened by 9 bases and J by 1 base, with 13 bases between the two germline ends. The length of the CDR3 is 14 residues. Germline loops: CDR1 MNHEY, CDR2 SVGAGI.

The chain recombines TRBV27 with TRBJ2-3; D is unclear. V lost 7 bases and J 11 bases, leaving 19 bases between the germline ends. CDR3 length: 13 residues. From germline, CDR1 is MNHEY and CDR2 SMNVEV (reference sequence). CDR3 loop: CASIRYKVSRQYF. CDR3 sequence (DNA): TGTGCCAGCATTCGATACAAGGTCTCTAGGCAGTATTTT.

This clone has a handful of counts. This sequence joins TRBV5-6 and TRBJ2-1; TRBD1 agrees at 9 bases. Germline CDR1 and CDR2: SGHDT and YYEEEE. The CDR3 is 14 amino acids. Trimming took 3 bases from V and 8 from J; bases not matched to a gene: 6. Written as DNA, the CDR3 is TGTGCCAGCAGCTATGGACAGGGGTGGGATGAGCAGTTCTTC. Its translation: CASSYGQGWDEQFF.